Sequencing of this TCR beta chain was carried out in a study of cytomegalovirus exposure and HLA in healthy donors. CDR3 length equals 13 residues. CDR1 is MNHEY, CDR2 SVGAGI, per germline. The V and J ends lost 6 bases and 6 bases respectively, with 11 bases between them. PCR primers comprised 60 Vbeta and 13 Jbeta primers. Assay used: immunoSEQ multiplex PCR; TCRdb lists only in-frame clones, some missing. The sample has around 70,000 clones; about three quarters are singletons. All donors participated as healthy donors of bone marrow. Donors had nominal health at sampling but likely had unrecorded immune exposures.

This TCR came from a male donor in good health and CMV-seropositive. The chain is built from TRBV6-5 and TRBJ1-4, with a possible D match to TRBD1 (5 bases). The sample consisted of PBMCs. DNA of the CDR3: TGTGCCAGCAGCCGGTTCAGGGATGAAAAACTGTTTTTT. Translating gives CASSRFRDEKLFF.